What follows are 30 T cell receptor beta chains derived from one specimen sequenced in a study of blood T cell repertoires in COVID-19. Using immunoSEQ multiplex PCR, the repertoire was profiled, and TCRdb retains in-frame clones only, with some absent. The sample comprises roughly 88,000 clones, roughly 80% of which are singletons, and about 15% rests with the top ten. The sample taken for sequencing was peripheral blood. These receptors were obtained from a woman at least 80 years old with active or convalescent COVID-19.

In regard to this clone: Other DNA sequences in this specimen translate into the identical CDR3. The J gene is TRBJ2-7, the V gene TRBV5-1; 11 nucleotides agree with TRBD1. This CDR3 has 14 amino acids. Germline CDR1 is SGHRS and CDR2 is YFSETQ. V was pared by 4 bases and J by 4 bases, with 4 bases of the junction left unmatched. The CDR3 sequence is CASSPGQGAYEQYF. CDR3 DNA: TGCGCCAGCAGCCCAGGACAGGGGGCTTACGAGCAGTACTTC.

The J gene is TRBJ2-4, the V gene TRBV5-1; no definite D call. Per germline, CDR1 SGHRS and CDR2 YFSETQ. Trimming removed 2 bases at V and 9 bases at J, with 15 bases between. This CDR3 has 14 residues. This CDR3 reads CASSFGEADGIQYF. In DNA form, the CDR3 reads TGCGCCAGCAGCTTCGGCGAGGCAGACGGCATTCAGTACTTC.

This chain connects TRBV6-5 to TRBJ2-5; D is uncertain. CDR1 and CDR2 from the germline V gene are MNHEY and SVGAGI. The V and J ends lost 2 bases and 0 bases respectively, with 7 bases between them. This CDR3 has 14 residues. DNA of the CDR3: TGTGCCAGCAGTTACACAGACCACCAAGAGACCCAGTACTTC. Amino acids: CASSYTDHQETQYF.

In DNA, the CDR3 is TGTGCCTGGAGCGATACAGGGCTTAACACTGAAGCTTTCTTT. This gives the protein CAWSDTGLNTEAFF. The chain couples TRBV30 to TRBJ1-1; weak D call: TRBD1 (6 bases). From germline, CDR1 is GTSNPN and CDR2 SVGIG (reference sequence). Between the trimmed V and J ends, which lost 3 bases and 2 bases, there was a span of 13 bases. This CDR3 is built from 14 residues.

This clone was counted between two and nine times. The chain has TRBV5-1 and TRBJ2-1; D possibly corresponds to TRBD2 (5 bases). The CDR3 consists of 13 residues. V dropped 5 bases and J dropped 5 bases, with 11 bases sitting between them. Germline values: CDR1 SGHRS, CDR2 YFSETQ. In DNA, the CDR3 is TGCGCCAGCAGTATCGGGGAAAACAATGAGCAGTTCTTC. Translation gives CASSIGENNEQFF. The whole variable domain, filled in from reference TRBV5-1 and TRBJ2-1, reads KAGVTQTPRYLIKTRGQQVTLSCSPISGHRSVSWYQQTPGQGLQFLFEYFSETQRNKGNFPGRFSGRQFSNSRSEMNVSTLELGDSALYLCASSIGENNEQFFGPGTRLTVL.

The chain has TRBV20-1 and TRBJ1-2, with 9 positions matching TRBD1. The CDR3 has 16 amino acids. J lost 0 bases, V lost 3 bases, and 8 bases had no gene match. CDR1 is DFQATT, CDR2 SNEGSKA, per germline (reference sequence). The CDR3 coding sequence is TGCAGTGCTAGTGGGACAGGGAAGGGCTCTAACTATGGCTACACCTTC. This translates into CSASGTGKGSNYGYTF.

The V gene is TRBV7-3, the J gene TRBJ2-1; 8 nucleotides align to TRBD2. The junction had 4 bases not matched to a gene; V was cut back by 4 bases and J by 5 bases. This CDR3 has 14 amino acids. Germline V gene data show CDR1 as SGHTA and CDR2 as FQGTGA. For the CDR3, the DNA is TGTGCCAGCAGCTCGAATAGCGGGAACAATGAGCAGTTCTTC. Translation gives CASSSNSGNNEQFF.

For the CDR3, the DNA is TGTGCCAGCATGGGGGGTGATGGTGAAGCTTTCTTT. It translates to CASMGGDGEAFF. J is TRBJ1-1 and V is TRBV27; a possible D gene is TRBD1 (5 bases). V was clipped by 7 bases and J by 7 bases, with 13 bases between them. The CDR3 runs to 12 residues. The germline CDR1 and CDR2 sequences are MNHEY and SMNVEV (reference sequence).

The chain has TRBV5-6 and TRBJ2-3; 7 bases line up with TRBD2. This CDR3 has 15 residues. Trimming removed 2 bases from V and 1 base from J; junction bases left unmatched: 4. The germline V gene encodes CDR1 SGHDT and CDR2 YYEEEE. The CDR3 region is CASSFGAGGTDTQYF. CDR3 DNA sequence: TGTGCCAGCAGCTTCGGGGCGGGGGGCACAGATACGCAGTATTTT.

This clone was detected a few times. The genes are TRBV27 and TRBJ1-1, with 9 bases matching TRBD1. The J segment lost 3 bases and the V segment lost 3 bases, leaving 8 bases of the junction unmatched. The germline V gene has CDR1 MNHEY and CDR2 SMNVEV (reference sequence). The CDR3 runs 16 residues. CDR3 DNA: TGTGCCAGCAGTTTCTACAGGGGGCTAACCGACACTGAAGCTTTCTTT. Amino acids: CASSFYRGLTDTEAFF.

The CDR3 loop is CASSRTGPSPLHF. CDR3 DNA sequence: TGTGCCAGCAGTCGGACAGGGCCCTCACCCCTCCACTTT. This chain links TRBV5-5 with TRBJ1-6; 8 bases are a match to TRBD1. Germline-derived CDR1 and CDR2 are SGHKS and YYEKEE (reference sequence). This CDR3 is built from 13 residues. V lost 5 bases, J lost 10 bases, and 5 bases stayed unmatched.

The CDR3 reads CASSQEQGFGTDTQYF. The CDR3 DNA reads TGTGCCAGCAGCCAAGAGCAGGGATTTGGCACAGATACGCAGTATTTT. This chain links TRBV14 with TRBJ2-3, with D possibly matching TRBD1 (5 bases). The ends were cut back, 0 bases at V and 1 base at J, with 11 bases in the middle. This CDR3 region has 16 residues. CDR1 is SGHDN, CDR2 FVKESK, per germline.

V usage is TRBV5-6 and J usage is TRBJ2-4; 8 bases are shared with TRBD1. The junction had 9 bases not matched to a gene; V was cut back by 2 bases and J by 11 bases. In germline, CDR1 is SGHDT, CDR2 YYEEEE. This CDR3 is built from 14 residues. In DNA form, the CDR3 reads TGTGCCAGCAGCTTACAGCAGGGGGCAGGGGTTCAGTACTTC. It encodes CASSLQQGAGVQYF.

The chain has TRBV5-8 and TRBJ1-2; no definite D call. CDR3 length: 13 residues. The V end lost 2 bases, the J end lost 2 bases, and 7 bases lay between the germline ends. Germline V gene sequence: CDR1 SGHTS, CDR2 YDEGEE. CDR3 protein: CASSLRENYGYTF. The CDR3 DNA reads TGTGCCAGCAGCTTAAGGGAGAACTATGGCTACACCTTC.

A word on this clone: Mismatch with germline at one junction end may stem from a read error. V and J are TRBV7-7 and TRBJ2-2; 7 bases line up with TRBD1. Germline lookup yields CDR1 SSHAT and CDR2 FNYEAQ (reference sequence). The CDR3 is 14 residues long. CDR3 DNA sequence: TGTGCTAGCAGTTACAGGGGCGGCACCGGGGAGCTGTTTTTT. Encoded protein: CASSYRGGTGELFF. The full variable domain, completed using reference TRBV7-7 and TRBJ2-2, is GAGVSQSPRYKVTKRGQDVTLRCDPISSHATLYWYQQALGQGPEFLTYFNYEAQPDKSGLPSDRFSAERPEGSISTLTIQRTEQRDSAMYRCASSYRGGTGELFFGEGSRLTVL.

The chain uses TRBV5-5 and TRBJ2-2, with 7 bases lining up with TRBD1. CDR1 is SGHKS, CDR2 YYEKEE, per germline (reference sequence). V shed 2 bases and J 5 bases; nucleotides not matched to a gene: 9. The CDR3 sequence is 16 residues long. This chain's CDR3 is CASSFEGGTYTGELFF. In DNA, the CDR3 is TGTGCCAGCAGCTTTGAAGGGGGCACGTATACCGGGGAGCTGTTTTTT.

This clone has a single count. V and J are TRBV29-1 and TRBJ2-7, with TRBD2 matching 13 bases. Trimming at V came to 4 bases and at J to 6 bases, leaving 3 bases not matched to a gene. CDR1 and CDR2 (germline): SQVTM, ANQGSEA. The length of the CDR3 is 13 residues. The DNA for the CDR3 is TGCAGCGTTGTAAGACTAGCGGGAGGCGAGCAGTACTTC. Its protein product is CSVVRLAGGEQYF.

The chain employs TRBV5-4 and TRBJ1-2; D may be TRBD1 (6 bases). This CDR3 has 17 amino acids. Trimming removed 4 bases from V and 4 bases from J, with 23 bases in between. Germline V gene data show CDR1 as SGHNT and CDR2 as YYREEE (reference sequence). The chain's CDR3 is CASSPGQGTQSGYGYTF. CDR3 bases: TGTGCCAGCAGCCCAGGGCAGGGGACCCAGTCTGGCTATGGCTACACCTTC.

In its sample, this clone was seen a few times. The chain carries TRBV28 and TRBJ1-5; D is uncertain. The CDR3 has 16 residues. CDR1 and CDR2 (germline): MDHEN, SYDVKM. The ends were cut back, 6 bases at V and 1 base at J, with 16 bases in the middle. The CDR3 DNA follows: TGTGCCAGCAGATCCGAGTTACGAGGCAGCAATCAGCCCCAGCATTTT. Translating it yields CASRSELRGSNQPQHF.

J is TRBJ2-1 and V is TRBV27; TRBD2 matches 7 bases. V shed 7 bases, J shed 4 bases, and the junction held 4 bases outside the gene matches. Per the germline V gene, CDR1 is MNHEY and CDR2 is SMNVEV (reference sequence). The CDR3 covers 13 residues. The CDR3 DNA reads TGTGCCAGCACTTGGCGGGGGTACAATGAGCAGTTCTTC. The encoded protein is CASTWRGYNEQFF.

The genes are TRBV21-1 and TRBJ2-5; the table calls TRBD1, which could not be checked here. TRBV21-1 is reported as a pseudogene. This CDR3 contains 17 residues. The CDR3 loop reads CASSKVNRDRGCETQYF. In DNA, the CDR3 is TGTGCCAGCAGCAAAGTTAACCGGGACAGGGGGTGTGAGACCCAGTACTTC.

The J gene is TRBJ1-2, the V gene TRBV7-9; TRBD1 matches at 9 bases. The CDR3 extends over 16 amino acids. The V segment lost 3 bases and the J segment 8 bases; nucleotides outside the gene matches: 13. The V gene's germline CDR1 is SEHNR and CDR2 FQNEAQ (reference sequence). The CDR3: CASSLFPADRGGGYTF. DNA of the CDR3: TGTGCCAGCAGCTTGTTCCCCGCGGACAGGGGTGGAGGCTACACCTTC. Full variable domain (outside the CDR3, taken from reference TRBV7-9 and TRBJ1-2): DTGVSQNPRHKITKRGQNVTFRCDPISEHNRLYWYRQTLGQGPEFLTYFQNEAQLEKSRLLSDRFSAERPKGSFSTLEIQRTEQGDSAMYLCASSLFPADRGGGYTFGSGTRLTVV.

The gene calls are TRBV6-6 and TRBJ2-5; 10 bases match TRBD2. The CDR3 is 14 amino acids. The ends lost 6 bases at V and 4 bases at J; junction bases unmatched: 5. Germline values: CDR1 MNHNY, CDR2 SVGAGI (reference sequence). CDR3 region: CASRSSGSGETQYF. In nucleotides, the CDR3 is TGTGCCAGCAGGTCTAGCGGGAGCGGAGAGACCCAGTACTTC.

This chain connects TRBV3-1 (or the pseudogene TRBV3-2) to TRBJ1-5; TRBD1 matches 8 bases. The V segment lost 1 base and the J segment 6 bases; nucleotides outside the gene matches: 8. The CDR3 runs 16 residues. Germline loops: CDR1 LGHDT, CDR2 YNNKEL (reference sequence). CDR3 nucleotides: TGTGCCAGCAGCCAAGGCCTCCAGGGGGCACTTCAGCCCCAGCATTTT. Translated: CASSQGLQGALQPQHF.

The rearrangement joins TRBV19 to TRBJ1-1, with 10 bases lining up with TRBD1. The V gene end was trimmed by 5 bases and the J gene end by 5 bases; junction bases not matched to a gene: 8. CDR1 is LNHDA, CDR2 SQIVND, per germline (reference sequence). The CDR3 has 15 amino acids. Here the CDR3 DNA reads TGTGCCAGTAGTCCCCGACAGGGGGCAGAAACTGAAGCTTTCTTT. Amino acids: CASSPRQGAETEAFF.

This clone turned up a few times. The genes are TRBV5-5 and TRBJ2-7; 8 nucleotides agree with TRBD2. Germline loops: CDR1 SGHKS, CDR2 YYEKEE (reference sequence). Losses at the gene ends were 4 bases for V and 3 bases for J; bases not matched to a gene: 6. The CDR3 runs to 14 residues. CDR3 DNA sequence: TGTGCCAGCAGCCCCAGGACTAGCCTCTACGAGCAGTACTTC. This codes for CASSPRTSLYEQYF.

The CDR3 DNA reads TGCAGCGGGGGACAGACCTCCTACAATGAGCAGTTCTTC. Amino acid sequence: CSGGQTSYNEQFF. The chain combines TRBV29-1 with TRBJ2-1; 7 bases are a match to TRBD1. V dropped 7 bases and J dropped 0; count of bases not matched to a gene: 3. There are 13 residues in the CDR3. Germline CDR1 SQVTM, CDR2 ANQGSEA.

V usage is TRBV5-1 and J usage is TRBJ1-2, with TRBD1 identical over 9 bases. V lost 4 bases to trimming and J lost 8 bases; unmatched junction nucleotides: 6. The CDR3 covers 13 residues. Germline V lookup: CDR1 SGHRS, CDR2 YFSETQ. CDR3: CASSLGQGSGYTF. The DNA for the CDR3 is TGCGCCAGCAGCCTAGGACAGGGGAGCGGCTACACCTTC.

The V and J genes are TRBV11-2 and TRBJ2-1; 8 bases map to TRBD2. The CDR3 has 16 amino acids. Trimming took 5 bases from V and 3 from J; bases not matched to a gene: 9. The germline V gene has CDR1 SGHAT and CDR2 FQNNGV. The DNA of the CDR3 is TGTGCCAGCAGCCCGCTCGGACTAGCTCGCTACAATGAGCAGTTCTTC. This encodes CASSPLGLARYNEQFF. The full variable domain, in which reference TRBV11-2 and TRBJ2-1 provide the parts outside the CDR3, is EAGVAQSPRYKIIEKRQSVAFWCNPISGHATLYWYQQILGQGPKLLIQFQNNGVVDDSQLPKDRFSAERLKGVDSTLKIQPAKLEDSAVYLCASSPLGLARYNEQFFGPGTRLTVL.

This clone came up many times. The chain has TRBV3-1 (or the pseudogene TRBV3-2) and TRBJ1-5, with D perhaps TRBD1 (5 bases). Trimming stripped 1 base from V and 3 bases from J, with 13 bases between. Germline V CDR1 and CDR2: LGHDT, YNNKEL (reference sequence). This CDR3 is built from 16 residues. CDR3 sequence: CASSQGGEGNNQPQHF. CDR3 sequence (DNA): TGTGCCAGCAGCCAAGGGGGGGAAGGGAACAATCAGCCCCAGCATTTT.